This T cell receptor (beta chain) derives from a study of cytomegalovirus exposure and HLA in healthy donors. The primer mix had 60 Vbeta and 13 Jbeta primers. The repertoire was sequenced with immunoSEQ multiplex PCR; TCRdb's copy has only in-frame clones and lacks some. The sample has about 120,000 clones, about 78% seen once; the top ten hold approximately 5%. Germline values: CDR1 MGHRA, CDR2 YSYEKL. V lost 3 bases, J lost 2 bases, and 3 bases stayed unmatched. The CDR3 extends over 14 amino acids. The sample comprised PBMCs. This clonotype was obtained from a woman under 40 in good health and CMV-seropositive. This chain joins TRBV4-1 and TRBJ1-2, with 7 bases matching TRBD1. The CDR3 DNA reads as TGCGCCAGCAGCCAGGAGGGACAGAACTATGGCTACACCTTC. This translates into CASSQEGQNYGYTF.